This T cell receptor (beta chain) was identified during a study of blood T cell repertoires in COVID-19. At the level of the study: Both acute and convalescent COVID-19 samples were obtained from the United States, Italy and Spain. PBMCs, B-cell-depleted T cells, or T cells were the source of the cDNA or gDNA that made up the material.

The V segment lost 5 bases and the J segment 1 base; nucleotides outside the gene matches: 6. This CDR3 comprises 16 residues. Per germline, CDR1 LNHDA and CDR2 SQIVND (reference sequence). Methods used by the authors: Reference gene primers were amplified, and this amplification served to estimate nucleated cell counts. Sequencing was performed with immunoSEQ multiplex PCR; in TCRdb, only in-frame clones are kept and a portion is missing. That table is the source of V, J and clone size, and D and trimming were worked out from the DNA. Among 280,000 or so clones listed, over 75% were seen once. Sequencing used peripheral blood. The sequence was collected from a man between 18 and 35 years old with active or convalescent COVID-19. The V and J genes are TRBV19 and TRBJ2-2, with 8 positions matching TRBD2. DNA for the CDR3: TGTGCCAGTAGTCCACTAGCGGAGCTGAACACCGGGGAGCTGTTTTTT. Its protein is CASSPLAELNTGELFF.